The clone carrying this TCR beta chain was seen at least ten times. Its target is not known. Each CDR3 protein is one row after TCRdb ran MiXCR on the reads. The repertoire holds just under 550,000 distinct CDR3 sequences, around a quarter seen once, with about 13% in the top ten. This CDR3 is 20 amino acids long. Germline V CDR1 and CDR2: SGHTA, FQGNSA. V gave up 1 base and J gave up 1 base; unmatched junction bases: 15. These data belong to a study of T cell repertoires in cytomegalovirus infection. Study background: A matching HLA type, together with CMV infection, was signaled by public TCR beta signatures. Points from the study as a whole: Totalled public TCR beta family frequency picked out people who carried CMV plus the relevant HLA. Dominant in the ex vivo response were TCR beta clonotypes restricted by HLA-C and specific for CMV.

The TCR sequence derives from a human donor in good health (CMV status not recorded). Some clones in this sample may be carry-over from other donors' samples. The chain employs TRBV7-2 and TRBJ1-3, with 8 bases that match TRBD1. The specimen sequenced was PBMCs. In DNA form, the CDR3 reads TGTGCCAGCAGCTTAGGGCTTGGACAGGGACACCACGATTCTGGAAACACCATATATTTT. Amino acid sequence: CASSLGLGQGHHDSGNTIYF.